These 2 T cell receptor beta chains originate from one sample sequenced in a study of blood T cell repertoires in COVID-19. Sequenced by immunoSEQ multiplex PCR; TCRdb stores in-frame clones only, minus some. The repertoire holds 75,000 to 95,000 clones, with roughly nine tenths as singletons. Material for sequencing was peripheral blood. These receptors came from a man aged 55 to 70 with acute or convalescent COVID-19.

The table lists this clone with a few counts. This chain uses TRBV30 with TRBJ1-6, with D possibly matching TRBD1 (5 bases). The CDR3 extends over 14 amino acids. V lost 3 bases, J lost 2 bases, and 8 bases lay in between. CDR1 is GTSNPN and CDR2 is SVGIG in the germline V gene (reference sequence). CDR3 sequence: CAWRGQTYNSPLHF. CDR3 bases: TGTGCCTGGAGGGGGCAGACCTATAATTCACCCCTCCACTTT.

The chain employs TRBV27 and TRBJ1-1, with D possibly TRBD1 on 5 matching bases. The V and J ends lost 2 bases and 7 bases respectively, with 11 bases between them. The CDR3 totals 13 residues. CDR1 and CDR2 (germline): MNHEY, SMNVEV (reference sequence). CDR3 in amino acids: CASSLRGTVEAFF. DNA of the CDR3: TGTGCCAGCAGTTTACGCGGGACGGTTGAAGCTTTCTTT.